The rows below give T cell receptor beta chains drawn from one sample of a study of blood T cells in healthy people across ages. MiXCR, applied by TCRdb to the 5' RACE reads, yields one record per CDR3 protein. The data contain 1.5 million to 2 million distinct CDR3 sequences, roughly 49% of them singletons. Input material: blood. The receptors derive from a woman aged 40 to 55 in good health. Both conserved end residues are part of each CDR3. A D gene is named only where the DNA matches it firmly. Part of the rows lack a size; the others show once, few, many or a class for expanded clones.

V gene: TRBV2
J gene: TRBJ1-1
D gene: NA
clone size: NA
CDR3 DNA: TGTGCCAGCAGCGACATGTCTTCAGGGAACACTGAAGCTTTCTTT
CDR3 protein: CASSDMSSGNTEAFF

V gene: TRBV7-2
J gene: TRBJ2-7
D gene: TRBD2
clone size: NA
CDR3 DNA: TGTGCCAGCAGCTTAGGGGGCGGGACTAGCGGGGACGAGCAGTACTTC
CDR3 protein: CASSLGGGTSGDEQYF

V gene: TRBV13
J gene: TRBJ2-1
D gene: NA
clone size: few
CDR3 DNA: TGTGCCAGCAGCTCGGGGACATCGAGCTCCTACAATGAGCAGTTCTTC
CDR3 protein: CASSSGTSSSYNEQFF

V gene: TRBV27
J gene: TRBJ1-1
D gene: TRBD1
clone size: NA
CDR3 DNA: TGTGCCAGCAGTGGGCCCGGGACAGGGGTGGCTGAAGCTTTCTTT
CDR3 protein: CASSGPGTGVAEAFF

V gene: TRBV27
J gene: TRBJ1-2
D gene: TRBD1
clone size: NA
CDR3 DNA: TGTGCCAGCAGACCAGGAAACCCCCGGGACAGGGTGGAGGATGGCTACACCTTC
CDR3 protein: CASRPGNPRDRVEDGYTF

V gene: TRBV2
J gene: TRBJ2-1
D gene: NA
clone size: NA
CDR3 DNA: TGTGCCAGCAGTGAGATAGTGGGAAACAATGAGCAGTTCTTC
CDR3 protein: CASSEIVGNNEQFF

V gene: TRBV20-1
J gene: TRBJ1-4
D gene: NA
clone size: NA
CDR3 DNA: TGCAGTGCTCCTAGCGCCGGGTTCCCGGCAGGAAAACTGTTTTTT
CDR3 protein: CSAPSAGFPAGKLFF

V gene: TRBV20-1
J gene: TRBJ2-3
D gene: NA
clone size: NA
CDR3 DNA: TGCAGTGCTAGCATGAGAGGGGATACGCAGTATTTT
CDR3 protein: CSASMRGDTQYF

V gene: TRBV6-2/TRBV6-3
J gene: TRBJ2-7
D gene: TRBD1
clone size: NA
CDR3 DNA: TGTGCCACCCTAACCCGGGACAGGGGCCACGAGCAGTACTTC
CDR3 protein: CATLTRDRGHEQYF

V gene: TRBV13
J gene: TRBJ2-5
D gene: NA
clone size: once
CDR3 DNA: TGTGCCAGCAGCTGGGGACTTAACCAAGAGACCCAGTACTTC
CDR3 protein: CASSWGLNQETQYF

V gene: TRBV2
J gene: TRBJ2-6
D gene: NA
clone size: NA
CDR3 DNA: TGTGCCAGCAGTGGGTCGCTCGGCGGGGCCAACGTCCTGACTTTC
CDR3 protein: CASSGSLGGANVLTF

V gene: TRBV29-1
J gene: TRBJ2-3
D gene: NA
clone size: few
CDR3 DNA: TGCAGCGTTGCGGCCGGACAAACGCAGTATTTT
CDR3 protein: CSVAAGQTQYF

V gene: TRBV13
J gene: TRBJ2-1
D gene: TRBD2
clone size: NA
CDR3 DNA: TGTGCCAGCAGCCCGAGTCTAGCGGGGGGAAACTACAATGAGCAGTTCTTC
CDR3 protein: CASSPSLAGGNYNEQFF

V gene: TRBV7-9
J gene: TRBJ2-7
D gene: NA
clone size: NA
CDR3 DNA: TGTGCCAGCAGCCCCCCGGTGAGCTCCGAGCAGTACTTC
CDR3 protein: CASSPPVSSEQYF

V gene: TRBV14
J gene: TRBJ2-7
D gene: NA
clone size: NA
CDR3 DNA: TGTGCCAGCAGCATCCCCTCAACGGGGTCCTACGAGCAGTACTTC
CDR3 protein: CASSIPSTGSYEQYF

V gene: TRBV5-1
J gene: TRBJ2-5
D gene: NA
clone size: NA
CDR3 DNA: TGCGCCAGCAGCTTTGACATGGTAGAGACCCAGTACTTC
CDR3 protein: CASSFDMVETQYF

V gene: TRBV7-9
J gene: TRBJ2-5
D gene: TRBD2
clone size: few
CDR3 DNA: TGTGCCAGCAGCTTAGGAGTTGGAGCCCTTACTAGCGCACAAGAGACCCAGTACTTC
CDR3 protein: CASSLGVGALTSAQETQYF

V gene: TRBV29-1
J gene: TRBJ2-7
D gene: NA
clone size: NA
CDR3 DNA: TGCAGCGTTGCCGAGACAGTCTACGAGCAGTACTTC
CDR3 protein: CSVAETVYEQYF

V gene: TRBV3-1
J gene: TRBJ1-1
D gene: NA
clone size: few
CDR3 DNA: TGTGCCAGCAGCCAAGCTGGGATTACTGAAGCTTTCTTT
CDR3 protein: CASSQAGITEAFF

V gene: TRBV5-1
J gene: TRBJ2-3
D gene: NA
clone size: NA
CDR3 DNA: TGCGCCAACAGCTTGAACGGGGCGGGCCTGTATTTT
CDR3 protein: CANSLNGAGLYF

V gene: TRBV15
J gene: TRBJ1-6
D gene: NA
clone size: NA
CDR3 DNA: TGTGCCACCAGCAGAGATCCGAGTAATTCACCCCTCCACTTT
CDR3 protein: CATSRDPSNSPLHF

V gene: TRBV20-1
J gene: TRBJ2-4
D gene: NA
clone size: NA
CDR3 DNA: TGCAGTGCTAGAGAGACTCAGCTAGCCAAAAACATTCAGTACTTC
CDR3 protein: CSARETQLAKNIQYF

V gene: TRBV7-9
J gene: TRBJ2-7
D gene: TRBD2
clone size: NA
CDR3 DNA: TGTGCCAGCAACCCCCTAGCGGGACAAAATTACGAGCAGTACTTC
CDR3 protein: CASNPLAGQNYEQYF

V gene: TRBV7-6
J gene: TRBJ2-1
D gene: NA
clone size: NA
CDR3 DNA: TGTGCCAGCAGCTTAGAGTTTGGCGCAGGAGACTTCAATGAGCAGTTCTTC
CDR3 protein: CASSLEFGAGDFNEQFF

V gene: TRBV21-1
J gene: TRBJ2-7
D gene: NA
clone size: NA
CDR3 DNA: TGTGCCAGCAGCGCAAAGTCCCTAGGAGGCAGGCACTACGAGCAGTACTTC
CDR3 protein: CASSAKSLGGRHYEQYF

V gene: TRBV7-2
J gene: TRBJ2-3
D gene: TRBD1
clone size: NA
CDR3 DNA: TGTGCCAGCAGCTTAGTTGGGACAGGGATCACAGATACGCAGTATTTT
CDR3 protein: CASSLVGTGITDTQYF

V gene: TRBV4-2
J gene: TRBJ1-1
D gene: NA
clone size: once
CDR3 DNA: TGTGCCAGCAGCCTCAAGGGGGGGGCGAACACTGAAGCTTTCTTT
CDR3 protein: CASSLKGGANTEAFF

V gene: TRBV4-3
J gene: TRBJ2-1
D gene: NA
clone size: once
CDR3 DNA: TGCGCCAGCAGCCACGAGACTAGGGGATACAATAAGCAGTTCTTC
CDR3 protein: CASSHETRGYNKQFF

V gene: TRBV7-2
J gene: TRBJ2-5
D gene: TRBD2
clone size: NA
CDR3 DNA: TGTGCCAGCAGCCCTACCCTAGCGGGGGAGGAGACCCAGTACTTC
CDR3 protein: CASSPTLAGEETQYF

V gene: TRBV7-2
J gene: TRBJ1-5
D gene: NA
clone size: NA
CDR3 DNA: TGTGCCAGCACCCGTACAGGGATCAATCAGCCCCAGCATTTT
CDR3 protein: CASTRTGINQPQHF

V gene: TRBV6-2/TRBV6-3
J gene: TRBJ2-1
D gene: NA
clone size: many
CDR3 DNA: TGTGCCAGCAGCCCCTCCGGGGGCGGGTATGAGCAGTTCTTC
CDR3 protein: CASSPSGGGYEQFF

V gene: TRBV7-2
J gene: TRBJ1-4
D gene: NA
clone size: NA
CDR3 DNA: TGTGCCAGCAGCCAAGGACAGCCATCGAGACTGTTTTTT
CDR3 protein: CASSQGQPSRLFF

V gene: TRBV28
J gene: TRBJ1-2
D gene: NA
clone size: NA
CDR3 DNA: TGTGCCAGTAGGGTCGGGGCCAACTATGGCTACACCTTC
CDR3 protein: CASRVGANYGYTF

V gene: TRBV7-2
J gene: TRBJ1-6
D gene: NA
clone size: NA
CDR3 DNA: TGTGCCAGCAGCTCGTCGAGCAGCTCCTATAATTCACCCCTCCACTTT
CDR3 protein: CASSSSSSSYNSPLHF

V gene: TRBV7-8
J gene: TRBJ1-2
D gene: TRBD1
clone size: NA
CDR3 DNA: TGTGCCAGCAGCCCCCGGGACAGCACCTCCTATGGCTACACCTTC
CDR3 protein: CASSPRDSTSYGYTF

V gene: TRBV4-2
J gene: TRBJ2-2
D gene: NA
clone size: NA
CDR3 DNA: TGTGCCAGCAGCCAAGGTATAGGCGGTTCGGGGGAGCTGTTTTTT
CDR3 protein: CASSQGIGGSGELFF

V gene: TRBV6-5
J gene: TRBJ2-5
D gene: NA
clone size: few
CDR3 DNA: TGTGCCAGCAGGGGAACAGGGGGACTATTCCGAGAGACCCAGTACTTC
CDR3 protein: CASRGTGGLFRETQYF

V gene: TRBV10-3
J gene: TRBJ2-3
D gene: TRBD2
clone size: NA
CDR3 DNA: TGTGCCATCAGGGACCTAGCGGGGGGTGAAGATACGCAGTATTTT
CDR3 protein: CAIRDLAGGEDTQYF

V gene: TRBV2
J gene: TRBJ1-2
D gene: TRBD1
clone size: NA
CDR3 DNA: TGTGCCAGCAATCCGGGGACAGCCTATGGCTACACCTTC
CDR3 protein: CASNPGTAYGYTF

V gene: TRBV20-1
J gene: TRBJ2-7
D gene: NA
clone size: few
CDR3 DNA: TGCAGTGCTTCCTCCACTAACTCCTACGAGCAGTACTTC
CDR3 protein: CSASSTNSYEQYF

V gene: TRBV6-2/TRBV6-3
J gene: TRBJ1-2
D gene: NA
clone size: few
CDR3 DNA: TGTGCCAGCAGTTACTCCGGCAGGGTGAATGGCTACACCTTC
CDR3 protein: CASSYSGRVNGYTF

V gene: TRBV19
J gene: TRBJ2-7
D gene: TRBD1
clone size: NA
CDR3 DNA: TGTGCCAGTAGTTCCGACAGGGAACTCGACTTCTACGAGCAGTACTTC
CDR3 protein: CASSSDRELDFYEQYF

V gene: TRBV6-1
J gene: TRBJ1-1
D gene: NA
clone size: NA
CDR3 DNA: TGTGCCAGCAGTGAACCCCGACTACAGGGACTGAACACTGAAGCTTTCTTT
CDR3 protein: CASSEPRLQGLNTEAFF

V gene: TRBV6-5
J gene: TRBJ2-1
D gene: NA
clone size: few
CDR3 DNA: TGTGCCAGCAGTCCCTCCTTCGTCAATGAGCAGTTCTTC
CDR3 protein: CASSPSFVNEQFF

V gene: TRBV7-2
J gene: TRBJ1-5
D gene: NA
clone size: many
CDR3 DNA: TGTGCCAGCAGCCCGGTAGGGGGTTTCGGCCAGCCCCAGCATTTT
CDR3 protein: CASSPVGGFGQPQHF